These 5 T cell receptor beta chains were all obtained from the same sample, sequenced in a study of T cells in Graves' hyperthyroidism and ophthalmopathy. Amplification yielded TCR beta CDR3 regions, with RNA transcripts as the source. HTBI primers were the set used in a first-round RT-PCR of the TCR CDR3. TCRdb reprocessed the multiplex PCR reads via MiXCR and lists one record per CDR3 protein. The data show approximately 370,000 distinct CDR3 sequences, about 17% seen once. The sample was blood. Receptors originate from a woman aged 30 to 39 with Graves' hyperthyroidism that later progressed to Graves' ophthalmopathy.

The chain carries TRBV11-2 and TRBJ2-5, with TRBD2 as a possible D gene (5 bases). Per germline, CDR1 SGHAT and CDR2 FQNNGV. This CDR3 region has 15 residues. Between the trimmed V and J ends, which lost 5 bases and 12 bases, there was a span of 25 bases. The CDR3 DNA is TGTGCCAGCAGCCCGGGATCATTCGACACGGGCTTAAAGTACTTC. It encodes CASSPGSFDTGLKYF. Drawing the rest from reference TRBV11-2 and TRBJ2-5, the complete variable domain is EAGVAQSPRYKIIEKRQSVAFWCNPISGHATLYWYQQILGQGPKLLIQFQNNGVVDDSQLPKDRFSAERLKGVDSTLKIQPAKLEDSAVYLCASSPGSFDTGLKYFGPGTRLLVL.

V is TRBV24-1 and J is TRBJ2-1, with 8 bases that match TRBD1. After removal of 3 bases from V and 4 bases from J, the junction contained 7 bases not matched to a gene. CDR1 and CDR2 (germline): KGHDR, SFDVKD. The CDR3 contains 16 residues. The CDR3 is CATSDTDRGLYNEQFF. CDR3 DNA: TGTGCCACCAGTGATACAGACAGGGGCCTATACAATGAGCAGTTCTTC.

This clonotype was detected many times. V usage is TRBV7-9 and J usage is TRBJ2-2; possibly TRBD2 for D (5 bases). V shed 8 bases and J shed 1 base, with 11 bases lying between them. Germline-derived CDR1 and CDR2 are SEHNR and FQNEAQ (reference sequence). The CDR3 runs to 14 residues. The CDR3: CASDYQVNTGELFF. DNA of the CDR3: TGTGCCAGCGACTACCAAGTGAACACCGGGGAGCTGTTTTTT.

This clonotype was found many times. The chain links TRBV20-1 to TRBJ1-1; the D is unclear. The CDR3 is 15 residues long. V was trimmed by 6 bases and J by 3 bases, leaving 20 bases between them. The V gene's germline CDR1 is DFQATT and CDR2 SNEGSKA (reference sequence). CDR3: CSAEAAGNMDTEAFF. CDR3 DNA: TGCAGTGCCGAGGCCGCCGGAAATATGGACACTGAAGCTTTCTTT.

The CDR3 nucleotides read TGCAGCGTCACAGGGGTTACCGGGGAGCTGTTTTTT. It specifies CSVTGVTGELFF. The V gene is TRBV29-1, the J gene TRBJ2-2; 7 bases match TRBD1. J lost 5 bases, V lost 6 bases, and 3 bases had no gene match. The CDR3 has 12 residues. Germline V gene lookup returns CDR1 SQVTM and CDR2 ANQGSEA.